This TCR beta chain came from a study of blood T cell repertoires in COVID-19. The table lists this clone with a few counts. V lost 1 base, J lost 8 bases, and 18 bases stayed unmatched. Germline-derived CDR1 and CDR2 are LGHNA and YNFKEQ. This CDR3 contains 18 residues. Sequencing used immunoSEQ multiplex PCR; TCRdb keeps in-frame clones, though not all of them. The sample carries roughly 190,000 clones, around 86% recorded once. Participants were aged 18 to 89 years, lived in some 23 US areas, and enrolled virtually. The sequence derives from a woman aged 40 to 50 in a cohort exposed to, infected with or recovered from COVID-19 (not recorded which). Specimen: PBMCs or T cells enriched from blood (not recorded which). The chain is built from TRBV4-2 and TRBJ1-2; the match to TRBD1 covers 8 bases. The CDR3: CASSQAKASGQEAKGYTF. The CDR3 DNA sequence: TGTGCCAGCAGCCAAGCCAAAGCGTCGGGACAGGAAGCTAAAGGCTACACCTTC.